The T cell receptor (beta chain) described here comes from a study of naive and memory T cell subsets (dated by TCRdb to 2015 to 2018). With regard to the full study: An open-source, UMI-based TCR alpha and beta sequencing pipeline was applied to sorted naive and memory peripheral blood T cell subsets. Complete agreement was observed between the functional CMV T cell responses and the IgG serology results. RNA was DNase-treated and reverse transcribed with TCR constant-region primers, mostly using SuperScript III.

This clonotype came up a few times. The target of this receptor is not known. No clone much larger than this one lies a single base away; base qualities are absent. General findings and caveats noted by the study authors: Naive repertoires, especially CD8, contained a few larger clonotypes, possibly memory cells re-expressing CD45RA. A power law was followed by TCR abundance, with an exponent that differed between naive and memory subsets but was consistent across the three individuals. RNA-based TCR counts may be affected by expression changes linked to T cell activation and differentiation. The repertoire findings for the naive and memory subsets could not be validated against a ground truth, as none was available. Clonotypes were defined as single alpha or beta chain sequences, not paired alpha/beta receptors. In both CD4 and CD8 cells, going from naive through CM, EM and EMRA, the Gini index went up while Shannon and inverse Simpson diversity went down. After error correction, only a single occurrence was seen for over 85% of naive TCR sequences, so much steeper abundance distributions were produced than in memory subsets.

Library creation used UMI-ligation and nested PCR. The beta constant-region primer consisted of an equimolar mixture of two oligonucleotides that together covered TRBC1 and TRBC2. T4 RNA ligase 1 ligated a single-stranded oligonucleotide carrying the SP2 primer and a 12-nucleotide UMI to the cDNA 3' end. The ligated cDNA went through four rounds of PCR with nested alpha and beta constant-region primers together with the SP2 primer. The ligation reaction was kept at 16 degrees C for roughly 19-24 hours. PCR2 was typically run as a SYBR Green qPCR and stopped at a predetermined threshold to prevent over-amplification. Agencourt AMPure XP magnetic beads were used for all purifications after the first. Libraries were quantified by Qubit and checked on a TapeStation, with a main peak expected near 650 bp. Pooled libraries were sequenced on an Illumina MiSeq with v2 2x251 paired-end kits, typically giving roughly 1-2.3 million reads per sample. Each sample was pooled at 3.5 to 4 nM, and about 4.5-7.5% PhiX was included to help cluster recognition. As for how the authors treated the data: V and J genes were assigned to Demultiplexor-processed FASTQ reads by Decombinator through tag matching, with a single base-pair mismatch being allowed. Collapsinator used UMIs to correct both sequencing errors and frequency errors arising from PCR heterogeneity. TCRs were translated and CDR3s were extracted from the conserved cysteine to the FGXG phenylalanine by CDR3Translator, with non-productive sequences being flagged. Gini, Shannon entropy and inverse Simpson indices were calculated on repertoires that had been subsampled to equal numbers of UMI-defined TCRs. Power-law fits to clonotype abundance distributions were performed by maximum likelihood within the linear range. For one naive CD8 sample, the pipeline and MIGEC produced similar UMI counts, unique TCR numbers and clonal distributions. In one analysis, naive TCRs that were also found in any memory subset of the same donor were excluded from the naive repertoire. Repertoires were searched for several thousand CMV-associated CDR3 sequences compiled from VDJdb and a published dataset. In-frame beta chains were kept once TCRdb had trimmed the public reads at Q25 with fastp and called clones with MiXCR. A single entry per CDR3 protein holds the most common genes and DNA from its merged rows. Clone size and V and J calls follow TCRdb, not the original study. Recorded for this sample are 130,000 to 150,000 distinct CDR3 sequences; over 15% of them occurred a single time. The ten most abundant clones make up roughly 0.13% of the sample.

After removal of 3 bases from V and 4 bases from J, the junction retains 9 bases not matched to a gene. There are 16 amino acids in the CDR3, from cysteine to phenylalanine inclusive. CDR3 DNA only is kept here, 48 bases in frame from base 1. CDR1 and CDR2 are drawn from the germline V gene: MDHEN, SYDVKM. TCR alpha and beta chain libraries were amplified separately from the second PCR step onward. Donor CMV status was determined by IFNgamma production from CD4+ T cells after overnight stimulation of fresh PBMCs with CMV viral lysate. CD4 T cells were positively selected using Miltenyi beads, after which CD8 T cells were positively selected from the CD4-negative fraction. After staining for CD3, CD4, CD8, CD45RA, CD27 and a live/dead dye, cells were sorted on a BD Aria II into four subsets based on CD45RA and CD27. Blood was obtained from a few healthy volunteers, and the blood from each volunteer was fractionated into CD4 and CD8 T cells and subsequently into four differentiation subsets. Roughly 0.11 L of peripheral blood was collected from each donor, and PBMC were isolated by Ficoll-Paque PLUS density-gradient centrifugation. After sorting, cells were lysed in RLT buffer, RNA was extracted using a Qiagen RNeasy kit, and the extracted RNA was stored at -80 degrees C.

The chain was built from TRBV28 and TRBJ2-5; TRBD2 matches 9 bases in the middle. The sample consisted of naive CD4+ T cells from blood. The cell subset or site label for this specimen denotes: naive T cells, CD45RA high CD27+. This clonotype was obtained from a human donor in good health. In nucleotide form, the sequence is TGTGCCAGCAGTTTCCCGCGGGAGGGCGTGCGAGAGACCCAGTACTTC. The resulting protein is CASSFPREGVRETQYF. Full variable domain (CDR3 extended with the reference TRBV28 and TRBJ2-5 proteins): DVKVTQSSRYLVKRTGEKVFLECVQDMDHENMFWYRQDPGLGLRLIYFSYDVKMKEKGDIPEGYSVSREKKERFSLILESASTNQTSMYLCASSFPREGVRETQYFGPGTRLLVL.